This passage covers 22 T cell receptor beta chains from one sample sequenced in a study of blood T cells in healthy people across ages. A second about 6 to 12 cycle PCR used barcoded and J-beta primers. TCRdb used MiXCR to reprocess the 5' RACE reads, holding one entry per CDR3 protein. This table has about 900,000 distinct CDR3 sequences, around 68% appearing once. Sequenced sample: blood. The receptors derive from a young man in good health.

The chain is built from TRBV7-3 and TRBJ2-3; 7 bases line up with TRBD2. The CDR3 runs to 16 residues. The junction had 8 bases not matched to a gene; V was cut back by 5 bases and J by 0 bases. CDR1 and CDR2 (germline): SGHTA, FQGTGA. The DNA for the CDR3 is TGTGCCAGCAGCGTTCTAGCGGACTCAAGCACAGATACGCAGTATTTT. Translating gives CASSVLADSSTDTQYF.

This clonotype was picked up a small number of times. This chain links TRBV4-3 with TRBJ2-3; 11 bases map to TRBD2. The CDR3 has 18 amino acids. V lost 0 bases, J lost 2 bases, and 7 bases stayed unmatched. The germline CDR1 and CDR2 sequences are LGHNA and YSLEER. In DNA, the CDR3 is TGCGCCAGCAGCCAAGATCTTGCTAGCGGGGGGTACACAGATACGCAGTATTTT. The encoded protein is CASSQDLASGGYTDTQYF.

This chain links TRBV6-5 with TRBJ1-5; D unclear. The V end lost 2 bases, the J end lost 2 bases, and 7 bases lay between the germline ends. This CDR3 spans 14 amino acids. The germline gives CDR1 MNHEY, CDR2 SVGAGI. The CDR3 protein is CASSYQIGNQPQHF. DNA for the CDR3: TGTGCCAGCAGTTACCAGATAGGCAATCAGCCCCAGCATTTT.

This clonotype was seen once. The chain couples TRBV6-2 or TRBV6-3 to TRBJ2-5; 8 bases line up with TRBD1. The closer fit of TRBJ2-7 to the DNA end suggests the J call may be wrong. Germline values: CDR1 MNHEY, CDR2 SVGEGT. The CDR3 runs to 15 residues. The CDR3, as DNA: TGTGCCAGCAGCTCTCATCTCAGGGGGCGGCTCGAGCAGTACTTC. This codes for CASSSHLRGRLEQYF.

V is TRBV18 and J is TRBJ1-3, with a tentative D call TRBD1 (6 bases). Germline CDR1 is KGHSH and CDR2 is LQKENI. This CDR3 contains 15 residues. V lost 8 bases and J lost 9, with 23 bases in between. DNA of the CDR3: TGTGCCAGCACCACCGACAGGCGGAGGTCCCCCACCATATATTTT. Its translation is CASTTDRRRSPTIYF.

This chain connects TRBV7-2 to TRBJ2-1; D is unresolved. CDR3 length equals 15 residues. Trimming pared 3 bases from V and 0 bases from J, leaving 9 bases between. The V gene's germline CDR1 is SGHTA and CDR2 FQGNSA. CDR3 nucleotides: TGTGCCAGCAGCTTCAGGTTAAGCTCCTACAATGAGCAGTTCTTC. Residues: CASSFRLSSYNEQFF.

The chain uses TRBV7-9 and TRBJ2-7; tentatively, D is TRBD1 or TRBD2 (5 bases each). Germline CDR1 reads SEHNR; CDR2 reads FQNEAQ (reference sequence). The CDR3 is made up of 15 amino acids. V gave up 8 bases and J gave up 3 bases, with 20 bases separating them. The CDR3 sequence: CASQPPGTEHYEQYF. The DNA of the CDR3 is TGTGCCAGCCAACCTCCAGGGACGGAGCACTACGAGCAGTACTTC.

V gene TRBV20-1 combines with J gene TRBJ2-5, with 9 positions matching TRBD2. CDR1 and CDR2 (germline): DFQATT, SNEGSKA (reference sequence). V gave up 0 bases and J gave up 2 bases; unmatched junction bases: 7. The CDR3 is made up of 16 amino acids. The CDR3 DNA reads TGCAGTGCTAGAGATCCGACTAGCGGACCTCAAGAGACCCAGTACTTC. Translated, it gives CSARDPTSGPQETQYF.

The chain couples TRBV4-2 to TRBJ2-5; TRBD2 might be the D (6 bases). Germline CDR1 and CDR2: LGHNA and YNFKEQ. This CDR3 comprises 13 residues. V lost 4 bases and J lost 5, with 11 bases in between. The CDR3 sequence is CASSLLAEETQYF. CDR3 DNA: TGTGCCAGCAGCCTACTAGCAGAGGAGACCCAGTACTTC.

The chain couples TRBV20-1 to TRBJ2-1; TRBD2 might be the D (6 bases). From germline, CDR1 is DFQATT and CDR2 SNEGSKA (reference sequence). V lost 3 bases to trimming and J lost 10 bases, with 10 bases between them. The CDR3 has 11 residues. CDR3 sequence (DNA): TGCAGTGCTAGCGGGACTCGCGAGCAGTTCTTC. As protein: CSASGTREQFF.

This clonotype appeared a single time. The chain recombines TRBV9 with TRBJ1-5; D is ambiguous. The CDR3 extends over 15 amino acids. Trimming took off 3 bases at V and 4 bases at J, with 14 bases between the two ends. Germline lookup yields CDR1 SGDLS and CDR2 YYNGEE. The CDR3 DNA follows: TGTGCCAGCAGCGCCTCCCCGCGCGAAAATCAGCCCCAGCATTTT. It specifies CASSASPRENQPQHF. The entire variable domain, with the rest obtained from reference TRBV9 and TRBJ1-5, is as follows: DSGVTQTPKHLITATGQRVTLRCSPRSGDLSVYWYQQSLDQGLQFLIQYYNGEERAKGNILERFSAQQFPDLHSELNLSSLELGDSALYFCASSASPRENQPQHFGDGTRLSIL.

The rearrangement joins TRBV4-3 to TRBJ2-1; TRBD2 matches at 8 bases. The germline CDR1 and CDR2 sequences are LGHNA and YSLEER. The CDR3 extends over 16 amino acids. With V trimmed by 0 bases and J by 6 bases, 7 bases remained unmatched. In DNA, the CDR3 is TGCGCCAGCAGCCAAGATACGGGACTAGTAGGCAATGAGCAGTTCTTC. Protein sequence: CASSQDTGLVGNEQFF.

V is TRBV18 and J is TRBJ1-4, with 9 positions matching TRBD1. The germline V gene encodes CDR1 KGHSH and CDR2 LQKENI. This CDR3 region has 14 residues. The V gene end was trimmed by 6 bases and the J gene end by 6 bases; junction bases not matched to a gene: 5. Written as DNA, the CDR3 is TGTGCCAGCTCTCTCCGGGACAGGGATGAAAAACTGTTTTTT. Protein: CASSLRDRDEKLFF.

A note on this clonotype: A junction boundary mismatches the germline segment, possibly from a read error. This chain joins TRBV27 and TRBJ2-2; 9 bases are a match to TRBD1. The CDR3 has 18 residues. The germline gives CDR1 MNHEY, CDR2 SMNVEV (reference sequence). CDR3 in DNA: TGTGCCGGCAGTTCATCCGACAGGGGGTATGGGGACACCGGGGAGCTGTTTTTT. Translation: CAGSSSDRGYGDTGELFF.

The chain couples TRBV7-2 to TRBJ2-7; TRBD2 matches 8 bases. The germline V gene encodes CDR1 SGHTA and CDR2 FQGNSA. This CDR3 comprises 16 residues. Trimming removed 1 base from V and 2 bases from J; junction bases left unmatched: 7. The CDR3: CASSLVGRGAPYEQYF. The CDR3, as DNA: TGTGCCAGCAGCTTAGTGGGGCGGGGGGCCCCCTACGAGCAGTACTTC. Variable domain in full (rest from reference TRBV7-2 and TRBJ2-7): GAGVSQSPSNKVTEKGKDVELRCDPISGHTALYWYRQSLGQGLEFLIYFQGNSAPDKSGLPSDRFSAERTGGSVSTLTIQRTQQEDSAVYLCASSLVGRGAPYEQYFGPGTRLTVT.

This clonotype has just one count. V gene TRBV6-5 combines with J gene TRBJ2-5; TRBD2 is a possible D gene (5 bases). The ends were cut back, 8 bases at V and 13 bases at J, with 17 bases in the middle. Looked up from germline, CDR1 is MNHEY and CDR2 is SVGAGI. The CDR3 is 11 residues long. The CDR3 is CASGRAGERYF. The DNA of the CDR3 is TGTGCCAGCGGCCGTGCGGGCGAGCGGTACTTC.

This rearrangement joins TRBV20-1 to TRBJ2-5; D is undetermined. The CDR3 sequence is 12 residues long. Germline V CDR1 and CDR2: DFQATT, SNEGSKA (reference sequence). Trimming pared 3 bases from V and 1 base from J, leaving 6 bases between. The CDR3 sequence is CSASRGQETQYF. As DNA, the CDR3 is TGCAGTGCTAGCCGCGGCCAAGAGACCCAGTACTTC.

J is TRBJ2-7 and V is TRBV20-1, with 9 bases that match TRBD1. V was clipped by 6 bases and J by 0 bases; unmatched bases: 6. The CDR3 has 14 residues. CDR1 and CDR2 (germline): DFQATT, SNEGSKA (reference sequence). The CDR3 spells CSANGQGISYEQYF. The CDR3 region has the DNA TGCAGTGCCAACGGACAGGGGATCTCCTACGAGCAGTACTTC.

This clonotype was picked up many times. This chain links TRBV29-1 with TRBJ2-3, with D unclear. V lost 3 bases and J 6 bases, leaving 13 bases between the germline ends. Germline CDR1 reads SQVTM; CDR2 reads ANQGSEA. The CDR3 is 13 residues long. DNA of the CDR3: TGCAGCGTTGAGGTGGGCCTCGTGGATACGCAGTATTTT. Its translation is CSVEVGLVDTQYF.

This clonotype was seen a single time. The chain is built from TRBV25-1 and TRBJ2-1; D not certain. The CDR3 is made up of 16 amino acids. Germline V gene data show CDR1 as MGHDK and CDR2 as SYGVNS. V was pared by 1 base and J by 0 bases, with 10 bases between. The CDR3 sequence is CASSEFGLSSYNEQFF. CDR3 bases: TGTGCCAGCAGTGAATTTGGGCTTTCCTCCTACAATGAGCAGTTCTTC.

As for this clonotype: This may come from a read error, since a much larger clone is one base off. CDR3 bases: TGTGCCAGCAGCTTATACGCAGATACGCAGTATTTT. This gives the protein CASSLYADTQYF. The rearrangement uses TRBV7-2 and TRBJ2-3; no firm D call. The CDR3 sequence is 12 residues long. V shed 2 bases and J shed 4 bases, with 4 bases lying between them. Germline-derived CDR1 and CDR2 are SGHTA and FQGNSA.

This clonotype came up a few times. The V and J genes are TRBV15 and TRBJ2-1; D call uncertain. V lost 7 bases, J lost 9 bases, and 19 bases lay in between. The germline V gene encodes CDR1 LNHNV and CDR2 YYDKDF (reference sequence). CDR3 length: 14 amino acids. In DNA, the CDR3 is TGTGCCACCACGGGCAATAGGGAAGGTGCTGAGCAGTTCTTC. Its translation: CATTGNREGAEQFF.